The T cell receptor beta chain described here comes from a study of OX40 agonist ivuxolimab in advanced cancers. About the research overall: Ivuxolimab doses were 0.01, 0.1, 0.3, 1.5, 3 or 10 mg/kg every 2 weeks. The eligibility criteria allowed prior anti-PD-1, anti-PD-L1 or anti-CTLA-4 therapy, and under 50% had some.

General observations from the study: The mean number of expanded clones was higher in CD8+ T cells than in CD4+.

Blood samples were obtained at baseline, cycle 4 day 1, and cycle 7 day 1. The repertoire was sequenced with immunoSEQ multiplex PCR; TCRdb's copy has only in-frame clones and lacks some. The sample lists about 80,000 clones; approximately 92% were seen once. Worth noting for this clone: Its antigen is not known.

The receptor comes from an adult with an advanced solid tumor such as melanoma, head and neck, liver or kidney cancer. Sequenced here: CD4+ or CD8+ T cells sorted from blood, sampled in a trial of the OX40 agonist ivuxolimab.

CDR3 nucleotide sequence: TGCGCCAGCAGCCAAGCAGACAGGGGCAGTCAGCCCCAGCATTTT. It translates to CASSQADRGSQPQHF. The chain is built from TRBV4-3 and TRBJ1-5, with 8 bases aligning to TRBD1. Germline V lookup: CDR1 LGHNA, CDR2 YSLEER. This CDR3 is 15 amino acids long. V was clipped by 1 base and J by 6 bases; unmatched bases: 5.